These T cell receptor beta chains were read from a single sample in a study of T-cell memory formation after mild COVID-19. TCRdb reprocessed the 5' RACE reads with MiXCR, giving one entry per CDR3 protein. This sample has roughly 47,000 distinct CDR3 sequences, with approximately 8% found just once. Sequenced: PBMCs or a T cell subset sorted from them (not recorded which). The receptors come from a man between 18 and 35 years old who had mild COVID-19 (a few samples of this study predate the infection). Cell type and time point are not known. Each CDR3 is given with its conserved first and last residue. Each record gives: clone size, J gene, D gene, V gene, CDR3 DNA, CDR3 protein. The D gene is left open where the match is weak. Not all rows give a size; the values are once, few, many and, for expanded clones, a class.

>NA|TRBJ1-1|NA|TRBV28
TGTGCCAGCAGCTCGACCACTACGGGACGGGCTTTCTTT
CASSSTTTGRAFF
>many|TRBJ2-2|NA|TRBV7-9
TGTGCCAGCAGCCAACAGGGAAACACCGGGGAGCTGTTTTTT
CASSQQGNTGELFF
>few|TRBJ2-3|NA|TRBV12-3/TRBV12-4
TGTGCCAGCAGCTACCTTGGGGCAAACAGGGATACGCAGTATTTT
CASSYLGANRDTQYF
>NA|TRBJ1-1|TRBD1|TRBV6-6
TGTGCCAGCAGTCCCCTCGGACAGGGTGGGAAGGCTTTCTTT
CASSPLGQGGKAFF
>NA|TRBJ2-6|NA|TRBV18
TGTGCCAGCTCACCAACTGGGGCCAACGTCCTGACTTTC
CASSPTGANVLTF
>NA|TRBJ2-6|NA|TRBV5-1
TGCGCCAGCAGGTTTGAAGGGGCCAACGTCCTGACTTTC
CASRFEGANVLTF
>few|TRBJ1-2|NA|TRBV20-1
TGCAGTGCTAAGGGGGGAGCTAACTATGGCTACACCTTC
CSAKGGANYGYTF
>NA|TRBJ1-4|NA|TRBV7-2
TGTGCCAGCAGCCGAGAGAGTGGGGAAAAACTGTTTTTT
CASSRESGEKLFF
>few|TRBJ1-5|NA|TRBV28
TGTGCCAGCAGGGGGGTCCCTCAAGGGCAGCCCCAGCATTTT
CASRGVPQGQPQHF
>many|TRBJ2-2|TRBD2|TRBV5-1
TGCGCCAGCAGCCGCTCTCTAAGCGGGGCAGGGACCGGGGAGCTGTTTTTT
CASSRSLSGAGTGELFF
>few|TRBJ2-1|NA|TRBV12-5
TGTGCTAGTGGTACCACAGGGAGGGTAACCAATGAGCAGTTCTTC
CASGTTGRVTNEQFF
>NA|TRBJ2-7|NA|TRBV28
TGTGCCAGCACTCTGGGGGTGCTAGCCTACGAGCAGTACTTC
CASTLGVLAYEQYF
>NA|TRBJ1-2|TRBD1|TRBV6-2/TRBV6-3
TGTGCCAGCAGTTACTCGGTGGACAGGCTAAACTATGGCTACACCTTC
CASSYSVDRLNYGYTF
>NA|TRBJ1-5|TRBD1|TRBV5-1
TGCGCCAGCAGCTTAGGTACCGGGACAGGGATCAATCAGCCCCAGCATTTT
CASSLGTGTGINQPQHF
>few|TRBJ2-3|NA|TRBV7-8
TGTGCCAGCATCGAATGGAGGGGCAGGGGGACAGATACGCAGTATTTT
CASIEWRGRGTDTQYF
>NA|TRBJ1-2|TRBD1|TRBV6-2/TRBV6-3
TGTGCCAGCGGGACAGAAATTAACTATGGCTACACCTTC
CASGTEINYGYTF
>NA|TRBJ2-1|TRBD2|TRBV11-2
TGTGCCAGCAGCTTAGGGCAGACTAGCGGCCACTACAATGAGCAGTTCTTC
CASSLGQTSGHYNEQFF